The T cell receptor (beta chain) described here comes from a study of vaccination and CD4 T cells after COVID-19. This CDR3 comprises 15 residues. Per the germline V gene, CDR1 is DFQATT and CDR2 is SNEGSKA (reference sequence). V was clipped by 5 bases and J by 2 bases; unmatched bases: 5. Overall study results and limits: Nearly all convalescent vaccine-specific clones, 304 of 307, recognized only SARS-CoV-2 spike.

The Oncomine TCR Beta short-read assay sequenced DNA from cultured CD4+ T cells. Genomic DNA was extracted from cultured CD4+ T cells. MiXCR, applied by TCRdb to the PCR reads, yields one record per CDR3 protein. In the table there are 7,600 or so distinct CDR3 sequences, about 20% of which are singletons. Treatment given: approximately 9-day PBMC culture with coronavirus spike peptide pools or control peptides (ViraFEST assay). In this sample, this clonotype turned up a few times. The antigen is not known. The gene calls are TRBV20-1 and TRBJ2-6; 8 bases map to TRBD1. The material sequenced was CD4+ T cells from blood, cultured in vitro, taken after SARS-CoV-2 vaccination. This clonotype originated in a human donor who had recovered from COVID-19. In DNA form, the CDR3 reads TGCAGTGCTCAGGGGGCCCGAGCTGGGGCCAACGTCCTGACTTTC. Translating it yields CSAQGARAGANVLTF.